This TCR beta chain was sequenced in a study of graft-versus-host responses after intestinal transplantation. The CDR3 totals 13 residues. Trimming stripped 6 bases from V and 4 bases from J, with 10 bases between. The germline V gene encodes CDR1 ENHRY and CDR2 SYGVKD. Measured with immunoSEQ multiplex PCR; TCRdb has only the in-frame clones, and not every one. The sample contains thousands of clones, about 30% of which appear only once. There were some 200,000 CFSE-labeled responder cells plated together with some 200,000 irradiated, violet-dye-labeled stimulator cells. The sequence derives from a human patient who was an organ donor for intestinal transplantation. The material was alloreactive CD8+ T cells from a mixed lymphocyte reaction culture, obtained before transplantation. Subset in this sample: CFSE-low proliferating T cells sorted from approximately six-day pre-transplant mixed lymphocyte reaction (GvH or HvG direction). The chain employs TRBV10-3 and TRBJ2-4, with D perhaps TRBD2 (6 bases). The CDR3 sequence: CAIRNGLKNIQYF. The DNA for the CDR3 is TGTGCCATCAGAAATGGACTAAAAAACATTCAGTACTTC.